This T cell receptor beta chain was found in a study of CD8+ T cells in alopecia areata. CDR1 is MNHEY and CDR2 is SVGAGI in the germline V gene. Germline trimming cut 0 bases from V and 4 bases from J; bases unmatched to any gene: 6. The CDR3 extends over 16 amino acids. Treatment noted: oral pan-JAK inhibitor, 5-10 mg twice daily. The authors extracted RNA and reverse transcribed it into cDNA as the sequencing template. TCRdb's table, derived via immunoSEQ multiplex PCR, lists solely in-frame clones and lacks some. This table has about 210,000 clones, around 66% appearing once. This clonotype was obtained from a human donor with alopecia areata. The rearrangement links TRBV6-5 to TRBJ1-2; 9 positions agree with TRBD1. This material consisted of CD4+ T cells sorted from blood, taken at week 4, from a patient treated with tofacitinib. The CDR3 nucleotides are TGTGCCAGCAGTTACTCGGTTTTGGACAGGGGCTATGGCTACACCTTC. It encodes CASSYSVLDRGYGYTF.